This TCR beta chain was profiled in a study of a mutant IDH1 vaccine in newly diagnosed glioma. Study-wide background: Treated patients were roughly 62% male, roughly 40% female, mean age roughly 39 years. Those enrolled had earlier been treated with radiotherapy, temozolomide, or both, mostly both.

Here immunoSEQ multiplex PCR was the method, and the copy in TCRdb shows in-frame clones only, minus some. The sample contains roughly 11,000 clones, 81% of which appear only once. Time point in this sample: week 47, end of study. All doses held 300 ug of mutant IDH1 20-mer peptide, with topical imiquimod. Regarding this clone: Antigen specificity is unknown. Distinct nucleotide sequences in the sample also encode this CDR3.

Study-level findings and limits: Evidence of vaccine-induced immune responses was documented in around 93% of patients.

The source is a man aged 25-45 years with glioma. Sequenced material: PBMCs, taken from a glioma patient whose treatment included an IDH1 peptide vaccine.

The CDR3 here is CAISESGEQYF. For the CDR3, the DNA is TGTGCCATCAGTGAGTCGGGGGAGCAGTACTTC. The rearrangement uses TRBV10-3 and TRBJ2-7; D call uncertain. The length of the CDR3 is 11 residues. From germline, CDR1 is ENHRY and CDR2 SYGVKD. The V end was cut by 0 bases, the J end by 7 bases, with 4 bases between.